Listed below are T cell receptor beta chains from one sample, sequenced in a study of blood T cell repertoires in COVID-19. The method was immunoSEQ multiplex PCR; TCRdb's version includes in-frame clones alone and lacks a portion of them. The sample holds about 250,000 clones; roughly 88% are singletons and the top ten take approximately 4.2%. Sequenced: PBMCs or T cells enriched from blood (not recorded which). The source of these receptors is a woman in her 30s who had recovered from COVID-19. The CDR3 runs from the conserved cysteine through the conserved F or W. The D gene is left open where the match is weak. Size tells how often a clone was seen (once, few, many) or the class of an expanded clone, and some rows leave it out.

V gene	J gene	clone size	D gene	CDR3 DNA	CDR3 protein
TRBV28	TRBJ2-3	.	.	TGTGCCAGCAGTTCTTTAGCAGGGCTCTCGTCCGATACGCAGTATTTT	CASSSLAGLSSDTQYF
TRBV11-2	TRBJ2-5	.	.	TGTGCCAGCAGCCCGCCCCTGCCGGGACAAGAGACCCAGTACTTC	CASSPPLPGQETQYF
TRBV27	TRBJ2-1	.	TRBD2	TGTGCCAGCAGTTTGCGGGAGGGGAATGAGCAGTTCTTC	CASSLREGNEQFF
TRBV5-6	TRBJ1-2	.	.	TGTGCCAGCAGCTTGGGGGCGGGAACCTATGGCTACACCTTC	CASSLGAGTYGYTF
TRBV3-1/TRBV3-2	TRBJ2-7	.	.	TGTGCCAGCAGCCAAGGTATTCACGCGGGCTACGAGCAGTACTTC	CASSQGIHAGYEQYF
TRBV6-5	TRBJ1-2	.	.	TGTGCCAGCAGTTACCTGACAGTCAACTATGGCTACACCTTC	CASSYLTVNYGYTF
TRBV19	TRBJ2-3	.	TRBD2	TGTGCCAGTAGTACGCCTACGGGACTAGCGGGAAGGGGGCCTATGAATACGCAGTATTTT	CASSTPTGLAGRGPMNTQYF
TRBV11-2	TRBJ1-2	many	TRBD1	TGTGCCAGCAGCTTAACAGGGGCCGGGAGAGGCTACACCTTC	CASSLTGAGRGYTF
TRBV27	TRBJ2-1	.	TRBD2	TGTGCCAGCAGTTTACTAGCGGGGGTCAATGAGCAGTTCTTC	CASSLLAGVNEQFF
TRBV18	TRBJ1-3	.	.	TGTGCCAGCTCACCCTCCCTAGACTCTGGAAACACCATATATTTT	CASSPSLDSGNTIYF
TRBV6-5	TRBJ2-5	.	TRBD1	TGTGCCAGCCGAGGACAGGGGTGGAAGACCCAGTACTTC	CASRGQGWKTQYF
TRBV2	TRBJ1-6	.	.	TGTGCCAGCAGTGAAACAGGAGAATCCTATAATTCACCCCTCCACTTT	CASSETGESYNSPLHF
TRBV6-2/TRBV6-3	TRBJ2-7	.	.	TGTGCCAGCAGTTACTTCGGGGACATAAGCGACGGGGTGGTCGACGAGCAGTACTTC	CASSYFGDISDGVVDEQYF
TRBV10-3	TRBJ2-7	.	TRBD1	TGTGCCATCAGTGGGGGGACAGGGGGCTCCGAGCAGTACTTC	CAISGGTGGSEQYF
TRBV4-1	TRBJ2-3	.	.	TGCGCCAGCAGCCAAGATCTCAGGCGTGATACGCAGTATTTT	CASSQDLRRDTQYF
TRBV5-1	TRBJ1-6	many	TRBD1	TGCGCCAGCAGCTTGAAGGGACAGGGAGGCTCACCCCTCCACTTT	CASSLKGQGGSPLHF
TRBV19	TRBJ1-1	.	TRBD1	TGTGCCACCCAACAGGGGCCGGCGAACACTGAAGCTTTCTTT	CATQQGPANTEAFF
TRBV11-2	TRBJ1-2	.	.	TGTGCCAGCAGCGTTAGCACCCGCCGACGGAACTATGGCTACACCTTC	CASSVSTRRRNYGYTF
TRBV18	TRBJ1-1	.	.	TGTGCCAGCTCACCACCCGGGGGGGTGAACACTGAAGCTTTCTTT	CASSPPGGVNTEAFF
TRBV3-1/TRBV3-2	TRBJ2-6	.	TRBD1	TGTGCCAGCAGCCAGCAACCGACAGGGCTACCTCTACTCTCTGGGGCCAACGTCCTGACTTTC	CASSQQPTGLPLLSGANVLTF
TRBV21-1	TRBJ2-6	.	.	TGTGCCAGCAGCAAAGAGAAGCGGCTGCCTCGCTCTGGGGCCAACGTCCTGACTTTC	CASSKEKRLPRSGANVLTF
TRBV18	TRBJ1-1	.	.	TGTGCCAGCTCACGAACCGGGGAGACCACTGAAGCTTTCTTT	CASSRTGETTEAFF
TRBV5-1	TRBJ1-2	.	.	TGCGCCAGCAGACCTGATCAGACAGCTCACTATGGCTACACCTTC	CASRPDQTAHYGYTF
TRBV25-1	TRBJ1-1	.	.	TGTGCCAGCAGCCTCGGAGGGGCGAACACTGAAGCTTTCTTT	CASSLGGANTEAFF
TRBV19	TRBJ1-3	once	.	TGTGCCAGTAGTACACTACTCCGGGACAAGTCAGCCATATATTTT	CASSTLLRDKSAIYF
TRBV19	TRBJ1-5	.	.	TGTGCCAGTAGCGATTGGAGTGCGGGGTCTCCCTCAAATCAGCCCCAGCATTTT	CASSDWSAGSPSNQPQHF
TRBV28	TRBJ2-7	.	TRBD1	TGTGCCAGCAGCGGACAGGTTCCGGGCGAGCAGTACTTC	CASSGQVPGEQYF
TRBV10-2	TRBJ2-1	.	TRBD2	TGCGCCAGCGCACCAGCGGGATCCTACAATGAGCAGTTCTTC	CASAPAGSYNEQFF
TRBV4-1	TRBJ1-5	.	.	TGCGCCAGCAGCCAAAGAGTGGTTTGGCCCCAGCATTTT	CASSQRVVWPQHF
TRBV3-1/TRBV3-2	TRBJ2-2	.	TRBD1	TGTGCCAGCAGCCAAGCCGTTCTTTTCGAAGGACAGGGCAACACCGGGGAGCTGTTTTTT	CASSQAVLFEGQGNTGELFF
TRBV4-2	TRBJ2-7	.	TRBD2	TGTGCCAGCAGCCAAGAGATAGCGGGCGAGTCCTACGAGCAGTACTTC	CASSQEIAGESYEQYF
TRBV28	TRBJ1-2	.	.	TGTGCCAGCAGTGTGCTCAGGGGTTGGAACTATGGCTACACCTTC	CASSVLRGWNYGYTF
TRBV9	TRBJ1-2	once	TRBD1	TGTGCCAGCAAAAACGACAGGGGGCGCAACTATGGCTACACCTTC	CASKNDRGRNYGYTF
TRBV7-8	TRBJ2-2	.	.	TGTGCCAGTCCCCAGGGGTTACTGGGGGAGCTGTTTTTT	CASPQGLLGELFF
TRBV30	TRBJ1-1	few	.	TGTGCCTGGAGTCCAAGGGGGACCGACCTGTGGAACACTGAAGCTTTCTTT	CAWSPRGTDLWNTEAFF
TRBV7-8	TRBJ1-6	.	TRBD1	TGTGCCAGCAGCGGGCCGGGACAGATAAATTCACCCCTCCACTTT	CASSGPGQINSPLHF
TRBV7-6	TRBJ1-4	.	.	TGTGCCAGCAGCTCCCGTTCCCGGGAAAAACTGTTTTTT	CASSSRSREKLFF
TRBV9	TRBJ1-1	.	TRBD1	TGTGCCAGCAGCCCCGGGACAGGGGGCACTGAAGCTTTCTTT	CASSPGTGGTEAFF
TRBV2	TRBJ2-2	once	TRBD1	TGTGCCAGCAGCCGGGACAGGAACACCGGGGAGCTGTTTTTT	CASSRDRNTGELFF
TRBV5-6	TRBJ1-1	.	.	TGTGCCAGCAGCTCCACAGGGTGGCCTGAAGCTTTCTTT	CASSSTGWPEAFF